The source of this T cell receptor (beta chain) is a study of blood T cell repertoires in COVID-19. Overall study context: Samples representing acute and convalescent COVID-19 were sourced from the United States, Italy and Spain. PBMCs, B-cell-depleted T cells, or T cells provided the cDNA or gDNA that made up the material.

Per the original data handling: Estimation of nucleated cell counts was performed using reference gene primer amplification. Repertoires were generated with immunoSEQ multiplex PCR, while TCRdb's copy carries only in-frame clones and drops some. V, J and clone size reflect that table, while D and trimming were determined from the DNA. The sample has around 230,000 clones, over 70% seen once. The V gene end was trimmed by 2 bases and the J gene end by 0 bases; junction bases not matched to a gene: 6. The length of the CDR3 is 16 residues. Looked up from germline, CDR1 is KGHSH and CDR2 is LQKENI. Material for sequencing was peripheral blood. This receptor was obtained from a woman older than 75 with acute or convalescent COVID-19. The chain couples TRBV18 to TRBJ1-2; 7 bases fit TRBD1. CDR3 nucleotide sequence: TGTGCCAGCTCACCAAATTCTACAGGGGCTAACTATGGCTACACCTTC. Amino acids: CASSPNSTGANYGYTF. The variable domain in full, completed from reference TRBV18 and TRBJ1-2, reads NAGVMQNPRHLVRRRGQEARLRCSPMKGHSHVYWYRQLPEEGLKFMVYLQKENIIDESGMPKERFSAEFPKEGPSILRIQQVVRGDSAAYFCASSPNSTGANYGYTFGSGTRLTVV.